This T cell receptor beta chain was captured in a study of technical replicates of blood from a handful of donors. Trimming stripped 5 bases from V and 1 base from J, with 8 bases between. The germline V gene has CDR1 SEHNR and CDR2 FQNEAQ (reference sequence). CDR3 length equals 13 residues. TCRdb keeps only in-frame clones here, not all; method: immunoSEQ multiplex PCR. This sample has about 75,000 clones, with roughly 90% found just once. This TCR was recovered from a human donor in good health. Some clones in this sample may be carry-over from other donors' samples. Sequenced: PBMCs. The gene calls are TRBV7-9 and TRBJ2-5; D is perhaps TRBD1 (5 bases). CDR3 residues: CASSRTSQETQYF. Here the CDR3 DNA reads TGTGCCAGCAGCCGGACAAGCCAAGAGACCCAGTACTTC.